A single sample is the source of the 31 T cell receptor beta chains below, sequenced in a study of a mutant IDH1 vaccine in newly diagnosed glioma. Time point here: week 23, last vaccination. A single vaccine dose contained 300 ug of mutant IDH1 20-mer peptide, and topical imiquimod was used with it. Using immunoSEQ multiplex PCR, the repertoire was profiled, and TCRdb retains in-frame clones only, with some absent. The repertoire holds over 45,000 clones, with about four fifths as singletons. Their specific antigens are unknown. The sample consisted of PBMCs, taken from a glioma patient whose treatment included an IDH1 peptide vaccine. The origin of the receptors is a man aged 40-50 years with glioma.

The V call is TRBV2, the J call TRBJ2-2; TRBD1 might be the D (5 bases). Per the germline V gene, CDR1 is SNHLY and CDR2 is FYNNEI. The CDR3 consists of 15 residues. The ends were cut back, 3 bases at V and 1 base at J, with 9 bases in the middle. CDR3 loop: CASSDPDRNTGELFF. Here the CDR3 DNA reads TGTGCCAGCAGTGATCCAGACAGGAACACCGGGGAGCTGTTTTTT.

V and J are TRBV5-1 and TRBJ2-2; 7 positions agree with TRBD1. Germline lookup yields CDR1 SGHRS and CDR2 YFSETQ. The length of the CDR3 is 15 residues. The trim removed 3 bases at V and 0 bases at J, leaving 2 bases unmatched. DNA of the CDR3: TGCGCCAGCAGCTCCGGGACAGCGAACACCGGGGAGCTGTTTTTT. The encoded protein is CASSSGTANTGELFF.

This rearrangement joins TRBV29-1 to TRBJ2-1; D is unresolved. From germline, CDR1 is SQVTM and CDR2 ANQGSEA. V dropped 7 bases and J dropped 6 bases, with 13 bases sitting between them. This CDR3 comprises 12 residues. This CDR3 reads CSGVTPPNEQFF. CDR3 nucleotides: TGCAGCGGTGTCACCCCGCCCAATGAGCAGTTCTTC.

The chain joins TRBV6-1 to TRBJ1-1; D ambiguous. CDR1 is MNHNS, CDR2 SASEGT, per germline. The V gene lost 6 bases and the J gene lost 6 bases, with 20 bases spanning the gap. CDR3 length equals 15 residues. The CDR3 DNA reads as TGTGCCAGCAGCGAATTGGTGGGTCGGGCCCCTGAAGCTTTCTTT. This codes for CASSELVGRAPEAFF.

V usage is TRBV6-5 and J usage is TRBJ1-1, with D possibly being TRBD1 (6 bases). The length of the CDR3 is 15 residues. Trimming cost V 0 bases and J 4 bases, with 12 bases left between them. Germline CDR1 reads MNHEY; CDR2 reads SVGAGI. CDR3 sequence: CASSYSNRAGTEAFF. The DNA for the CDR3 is TGTGCCAGCAGTTACTCGAACAGGGCAGGCACTGAAGCTTTCTTT.

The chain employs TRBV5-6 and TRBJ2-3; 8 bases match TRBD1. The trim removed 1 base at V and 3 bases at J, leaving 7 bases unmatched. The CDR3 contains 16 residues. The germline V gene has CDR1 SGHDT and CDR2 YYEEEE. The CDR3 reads CASSLIQGARTDTQYF. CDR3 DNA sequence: TGTGCCAGCAGCTTGATTCAGGGGGCGAGGACAGATACGCAGTATTTT.

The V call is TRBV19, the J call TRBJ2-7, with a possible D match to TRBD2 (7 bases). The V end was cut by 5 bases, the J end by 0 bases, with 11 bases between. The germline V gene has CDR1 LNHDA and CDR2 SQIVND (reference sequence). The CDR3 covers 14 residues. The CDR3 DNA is TGTGCCAGTAGTGTCGGGGGGCTCTCCTACGAGCAGTACTTC. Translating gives CASSVGGLSYEQYF.

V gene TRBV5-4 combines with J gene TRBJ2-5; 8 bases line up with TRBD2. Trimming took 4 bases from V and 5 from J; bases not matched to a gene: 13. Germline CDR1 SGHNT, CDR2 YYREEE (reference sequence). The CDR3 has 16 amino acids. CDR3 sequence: CASSGGGAGGVETQYF. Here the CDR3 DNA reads TGTGCCAGCAGCGGGGGAGGGGCGGGGGGTGTCGAGACCCAGTACTTC. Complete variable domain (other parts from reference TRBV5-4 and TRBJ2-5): ETGVTQSPTHLIKTRGQQVTLRCSSQSGHNTVSWYQQALGQGPQFIFQYYREEENGRGNFPPRFSGLQFPNYSSELNVNALELDDSALYLCASSGGGAGGVETQYFGPGTRLLVL.

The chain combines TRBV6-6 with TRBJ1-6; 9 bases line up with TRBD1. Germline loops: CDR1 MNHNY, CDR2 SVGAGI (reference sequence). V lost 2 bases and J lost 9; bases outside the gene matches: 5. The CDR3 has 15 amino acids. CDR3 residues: CASSYPDRGSSPLHF. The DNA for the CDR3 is TGTGCCAGCAGTTACCCTGACAGGGGGAGTTCACCCCTCCACTTT.

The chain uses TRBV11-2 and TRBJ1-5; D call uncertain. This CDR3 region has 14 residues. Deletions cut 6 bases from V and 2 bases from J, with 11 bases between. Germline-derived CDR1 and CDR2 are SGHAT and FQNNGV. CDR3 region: CASRPDNGNQPQHF. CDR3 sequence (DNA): TGTGCCAGCAGACCTGACAATGGCAATCAGCCCCAGCATTTT.

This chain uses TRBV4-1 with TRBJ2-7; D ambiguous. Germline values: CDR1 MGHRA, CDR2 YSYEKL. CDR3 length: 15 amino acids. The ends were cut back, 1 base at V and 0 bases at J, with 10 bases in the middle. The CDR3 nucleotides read TGCGCCAGCAGCCAAGTGATAGGCAGCTCCTACGAGCAGTACTTC. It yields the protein CASSQVIGSSYEQYF.

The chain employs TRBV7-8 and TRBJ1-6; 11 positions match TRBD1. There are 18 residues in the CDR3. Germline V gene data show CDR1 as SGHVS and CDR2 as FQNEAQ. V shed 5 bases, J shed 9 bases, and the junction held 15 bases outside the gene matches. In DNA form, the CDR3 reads TGTGCCAGCAGCACCCACCCCGGGACAGGGGGATTCAGTTCACCCCTCCACTTT. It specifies CASSTHPGTGGFSSPLHF.

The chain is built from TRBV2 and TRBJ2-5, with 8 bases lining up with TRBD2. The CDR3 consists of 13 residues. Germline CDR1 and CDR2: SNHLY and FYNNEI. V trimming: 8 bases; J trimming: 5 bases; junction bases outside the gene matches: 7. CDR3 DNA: TGTGCCAGCGGGCTAGCGGGTGTGGAGACCCAGTACTTC. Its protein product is CASGLAGVETQYF.

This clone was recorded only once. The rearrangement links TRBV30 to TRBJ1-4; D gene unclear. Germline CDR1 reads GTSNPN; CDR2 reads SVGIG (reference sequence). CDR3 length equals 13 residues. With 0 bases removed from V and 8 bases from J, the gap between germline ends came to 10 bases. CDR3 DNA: TGTGCCTGGAGTGTGGTAGCCGGGGAAAAACTGTTTTTT. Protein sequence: CAWSVVAGEKLFF. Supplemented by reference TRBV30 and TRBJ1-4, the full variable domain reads SQTIHQWPATLVQPVGSPLSLECTVEGTSNPNLYWYRQAAGRGLQLLFYSVGIGQISSEVPQNLSASRPQDRQFILSSKKLLLSDSGFYLCAWSVVAGEKLFFGSGTQLSVL.

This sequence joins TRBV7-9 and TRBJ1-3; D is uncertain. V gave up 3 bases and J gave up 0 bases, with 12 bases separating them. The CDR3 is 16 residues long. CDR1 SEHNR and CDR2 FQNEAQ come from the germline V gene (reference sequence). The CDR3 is CASSFSRSSSGNTIYF. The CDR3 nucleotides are TGTGCCAGCAGCTTTTCCAGGTCGAGCTCTGGAAACACCATATATTTT. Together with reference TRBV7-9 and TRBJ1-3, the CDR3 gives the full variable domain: DTGVSQNPRHKITKRGQNVTFRCDPISEHNRLYWYRQTLGQGPEFLTYFQNEAQLEKSRLLSDRFSAERPKGSFSTLEIQRTEQGDSAMYLCASSFSRSSSGNTIYFGEGSWLTVV.

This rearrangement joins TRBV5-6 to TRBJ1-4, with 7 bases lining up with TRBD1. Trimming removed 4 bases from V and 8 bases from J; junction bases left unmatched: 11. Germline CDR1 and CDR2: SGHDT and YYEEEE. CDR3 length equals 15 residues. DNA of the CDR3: TGTGCCAGCAGCGACACAGGGGTTCAAGGCGAAAAACTGTTTTTT. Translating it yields CASSDTGVQGEKLFF.

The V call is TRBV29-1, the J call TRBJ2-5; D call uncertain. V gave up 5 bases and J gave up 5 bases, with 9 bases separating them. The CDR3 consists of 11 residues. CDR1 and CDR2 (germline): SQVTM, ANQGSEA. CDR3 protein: CSVPLGETQYF. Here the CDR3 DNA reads TGCAGCGTTCCGCTGGGGGAGACCCAGTACTTC. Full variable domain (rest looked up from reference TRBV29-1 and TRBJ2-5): SAVISQKPSRDICQRGTSLTIQCQVDSQVTMMFWYRQQPGQSLTLIATANQGSEATYESGFVIDKFPISRPNLTFSTLTVSNMSPEDSSIYLCSVPLGETQYFGPGTRLLVL.

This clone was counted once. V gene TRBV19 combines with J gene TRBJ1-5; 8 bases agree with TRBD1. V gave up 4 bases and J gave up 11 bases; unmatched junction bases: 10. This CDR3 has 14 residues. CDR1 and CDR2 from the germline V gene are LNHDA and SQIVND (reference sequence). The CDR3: CASSTPTGAGAQHF. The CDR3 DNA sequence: TGTGCCAGTAGTACCCCGACAGGGGCGGGGGCCCAGCATTTT.

CDR3 protein: CASGLGVGTGVVYEQYF. In DNA form, the CDR3 reads TGTGCTAGTGGTTTGGGGGTTGGGACAGGGGTGGTCTACGAGCAGTACTTC. The chain recombines TRBV12-5 with TRBJ2-7; 10 bases map to TRBD1. The CDR3 is 17 amino acids. Germline CDR1 is LGHNT and CDR2 is FRNRAP. The V and J ends lost 1 base and 3 bases, in that order; junction bases with no gene match: 9.

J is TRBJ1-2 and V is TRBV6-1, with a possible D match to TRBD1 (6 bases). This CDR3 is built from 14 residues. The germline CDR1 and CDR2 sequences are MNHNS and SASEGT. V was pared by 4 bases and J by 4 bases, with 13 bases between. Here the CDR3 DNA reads TGTGCCAGCAGTGCCCTCGGGGGCTCCTATGGCTACACCTTC. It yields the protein CASSALGGSYGYTF.

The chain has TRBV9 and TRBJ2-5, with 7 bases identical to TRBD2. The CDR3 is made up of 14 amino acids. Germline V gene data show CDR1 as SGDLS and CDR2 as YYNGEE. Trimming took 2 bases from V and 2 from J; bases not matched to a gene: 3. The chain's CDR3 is CASSVGTIQETQYF. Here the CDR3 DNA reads TGTGCCAGCAGCGTCGGGACTATACAAGAGACCCAGTACTTC. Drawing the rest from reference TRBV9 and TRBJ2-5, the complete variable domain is DSGVTQTPKHLITATGQRVTLRCSPRSGDLSVYWYQQSLDQGLQFLIQYYNGEERAKGNILERFSAQQFPDLHSELNLSSLELGDSALYFCASSVGTIQETQYFGPGTRLLVL.

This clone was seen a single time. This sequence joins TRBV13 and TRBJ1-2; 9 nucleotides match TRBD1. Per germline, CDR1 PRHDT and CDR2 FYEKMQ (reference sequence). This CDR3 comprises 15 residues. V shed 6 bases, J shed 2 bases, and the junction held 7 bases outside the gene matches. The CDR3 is CASSSGTGSNYGYTF. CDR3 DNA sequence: TGTGCCAGCAGTTCCGGGACAGGGTCGAACTATGGCTACACCTTC.

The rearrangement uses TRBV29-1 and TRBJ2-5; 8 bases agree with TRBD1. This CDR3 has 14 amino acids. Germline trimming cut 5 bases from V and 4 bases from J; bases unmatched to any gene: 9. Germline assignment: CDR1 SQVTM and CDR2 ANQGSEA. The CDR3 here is CSVRQGLNRETQYF. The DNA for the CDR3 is TGCAGCGTTCGACAGGGGTTGAACCGAGAGACCCAGTACTTC.

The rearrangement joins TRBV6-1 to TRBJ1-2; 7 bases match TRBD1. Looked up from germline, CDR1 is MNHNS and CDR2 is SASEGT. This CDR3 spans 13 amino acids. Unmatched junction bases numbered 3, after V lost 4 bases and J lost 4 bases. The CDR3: CASSGRGVYGYTF. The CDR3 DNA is TGTGCCAGCAGTGGCAGGGGGGTCTATGGCTACACCTTC.

CDR3 amino acids: CATSRDRGEQFF. The DNA for the CDR3 is TGTGCCACCAGCAGAGACAGGGGTGAGCAGTTCTTC. The chain joins TRBV15 to TRBJ2-1, with D possibly matching TRBD1 (6 bases). There are 12 residues in the CDR3. Trimming shortened V by 0 bases and J by 9 bases, and 6 bases separated the two germline ends. Germline loops: CDR1 LNHNV, CDR2 YYDKDF (reference sequence).

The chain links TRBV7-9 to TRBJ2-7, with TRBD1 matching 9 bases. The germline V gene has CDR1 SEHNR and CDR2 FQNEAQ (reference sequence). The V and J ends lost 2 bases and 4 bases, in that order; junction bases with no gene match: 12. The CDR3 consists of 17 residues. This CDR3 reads CASSLTLLGTGSYEQYF. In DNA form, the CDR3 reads TGTGCCAGCAGCTTAACATTGTTAGGGACAGGGTCTTACGAGCAGTACTTC.

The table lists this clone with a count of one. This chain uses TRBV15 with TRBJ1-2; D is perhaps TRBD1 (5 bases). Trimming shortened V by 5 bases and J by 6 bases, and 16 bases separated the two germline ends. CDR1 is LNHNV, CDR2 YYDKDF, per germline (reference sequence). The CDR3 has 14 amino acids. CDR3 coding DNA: TGTGCCACCAGCCCTGGGGGTAGGGGCCATGGCTACACCTTC. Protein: CATSPGGRGHGYTF.

The CDR3 nucleotides read TGTGCCAGCAGGACGGACAGCAACTCCTACGAGCAGTACTTC. Residues: CASRTDSNSYEQYF. The gene calls are TRBV2 and TRBJ2-7; possibly TRBD1 for D (6 bases). CDR1 and CDR2 (germline): SNHLY, FYNNEI. The CDR3 runs 14 residues. Trimming pared 6 bases from V and 0 bases from J, leaving 12 bases between.

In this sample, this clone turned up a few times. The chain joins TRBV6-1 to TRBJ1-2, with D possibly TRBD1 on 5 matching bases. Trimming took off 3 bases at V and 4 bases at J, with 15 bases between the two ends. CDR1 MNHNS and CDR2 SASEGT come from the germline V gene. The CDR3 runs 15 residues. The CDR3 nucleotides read TGTGCCAGCAGTGATCCTGGGCAGGGCAGCTATGGCTACACCTTC. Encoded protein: CASSDPGQGSYGYTF.

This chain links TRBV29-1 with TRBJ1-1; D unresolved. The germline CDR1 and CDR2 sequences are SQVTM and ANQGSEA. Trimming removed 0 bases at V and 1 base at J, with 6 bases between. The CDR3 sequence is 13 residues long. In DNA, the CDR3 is TGCAGCGTTGAAGATCGGTGGAACACTGAAGCTTTCTTT. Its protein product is CSVEDRWNTEAFF.

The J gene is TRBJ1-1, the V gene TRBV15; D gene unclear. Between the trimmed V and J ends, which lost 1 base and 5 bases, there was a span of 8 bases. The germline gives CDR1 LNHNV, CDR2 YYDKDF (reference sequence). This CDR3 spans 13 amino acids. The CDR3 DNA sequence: TGTGCCACCAGCAGAGGTGGAATGACTGAAGCTTTCTTT. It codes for CATSRGGMTEAFF. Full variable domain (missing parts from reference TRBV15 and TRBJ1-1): DAMVIQNPRYQVTQFGKPVTLSCSQTLNHNVMYWYQQKSSQAPKLLFHYYDKDFNNEADTPDNFQSRRPNTSFCFLDIRSPGLGDTAMYLCATSRGGMTEAFFGQGTRLTVV.